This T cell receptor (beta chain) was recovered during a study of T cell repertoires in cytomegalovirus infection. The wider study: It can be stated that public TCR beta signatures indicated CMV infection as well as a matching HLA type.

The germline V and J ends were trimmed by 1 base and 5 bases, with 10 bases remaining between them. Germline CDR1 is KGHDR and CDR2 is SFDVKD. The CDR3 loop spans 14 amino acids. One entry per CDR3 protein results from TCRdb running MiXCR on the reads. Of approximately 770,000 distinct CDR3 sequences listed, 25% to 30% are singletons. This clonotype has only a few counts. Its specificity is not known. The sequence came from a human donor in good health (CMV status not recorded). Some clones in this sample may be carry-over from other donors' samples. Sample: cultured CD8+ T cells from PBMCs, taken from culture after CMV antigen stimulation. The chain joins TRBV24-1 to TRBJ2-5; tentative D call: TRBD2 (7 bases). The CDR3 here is CATSDFGGRETQYF. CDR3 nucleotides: TGTGCCACCAGTGATTTCGGGGGGCGGGAGACCCAGTACTTC.